The clone carrying this TCR beta chain was detected only a few times. The CDR3 runs to 15 residues. Germline V gene data show CDR1 as SGHTA and CDR2 as FQGNSA. V dropped 2 bases and J dropped 0 bases, with 8 bases sitting between them. This entry belongs to a study of blood T cells in healthy people across ages. The wider study: About one barcoded beta molecule per two T cells was captured by template switching.

Alongside a J-beta primer mix, a sample-barcoded 5' primer served in a second PCR lasting about 7 to 11 cycles. Each cDNA molecule, via a template-switch adaptor with 12 random nucleotides, was tagged. Individual samples furnished no less than 2.5 million CDR3-containing paired-end reads apiece. TCRdb ran MiXCR on the 5' RACE reads and lists one entry per CDR3 protein. Of 1.5 million to 2 million distinct CDR3 sequences listed, roughly 30% are singletons. Material for sequencing was blood. The chain carries TRBV7-2 and TRBJ2-1; D gene uncertain. The clonotype comes from a young woman in good health. The CDR3 DNA is TGTGCCAGCAGCTTAATACTCGGCTCCTACAATGAGCAGTTCTTC. Protein sequence: CASSLILGSYNEQFF.